This T cell receptor beta chain comes out of a study of metastatic and nonmetastatic thyroid tumors. In the study overall: Where malignant and benign thyroid patients were concerned, repertoires were compared across blood and tumor or nodule tissue.

This clone rates as medium-sized. Its antigen is currently unknown. CDR3 length equals 14 residues. The ends were cut back, 3 bases at V and 8 bases at J, with 14 bases in the middle. Germline loops: CDR1 ENHRY, CDR2 SYGVKD. Before thyroid surgery, none of the patients had received any treatment. Study processing details: Researchers built a distant-metastasis classifier for papillary thyroid cancer that drew on CDR3 differences across clinicopathological groups. TCRdb re-called clones from the PCR reads using MiXCR. TCRdb assigned the V and J calls; the authors' analysis was not used. The sample yields 12,000 or so clones, more than 25% seen once. Broader study findings: Benign nodules reportedly had significantly lower TCR beta diversity than malignant thyroid tumors in blood and tumor.

Sequencing used tumor tissue. This sequence joins TRBV10-3 and TRBJ2-1; D is unresolved. This clonotype originated in a female donor with papillary thyroid cancer or a benign thyroid nodule (not recorded which). Some clones in this sample may be carry-over from other donors' samples. The chain's CDR3 is CAISDVGYTDEQFF. The CDR3 DNA reads TGTGCCATCAGTGACGTGGGGTACACGGATGAGCAGTTCTTC.